Listed below are T cell receptor beta chains from one sample, sequenced in a study of spatial heterogeneity in lung cancer. TCRdb re-analysed the 5' RACE reads in MiXCR, keeping a single row per CDR3 protein. The sample includes roughly 80,000 distinct CDR3 sequences, under 8.5% seen only once; the top ten take about 6.8%. The source material was PBMCs, sampled at surgery. The receptor source for this set is a male donor with early-stage non-small cell lung cancer. CDR3s include the opening cysteine and the closing phenylalanine or tryptophan. Each record gives: J gene, clone size, V gene, CDR3 protein. Some rows mark clone size as missing; the rest say once, few, many or name a class of expanded clone.

TRBJ2-5	few	TRBV5-1	CASSPNPGVEETQYF
TRBJ2-3	few	TRBV5-1	CASRKGGVLTDTQYF
TRBJ2-7	few	TRBV6-5	CASSPQTAYEQYF
TRBJ1-1	few	TRBV4-1	CASSSPTGRTEAFF
TRBJ1-3	many	TRBV20-1	CSAAPLGGSGNTIYF
TRBJ2-2	many	TRBV20-1	CSARISVTGELFF
TRBJ2-2	few	TRBV11-2	CASSLARGLLSGELFF
TRBJ2-5	few	TRBV3-1	CASSLQWDRQGTQYF
TRBJ2-6	few	TRBV11-2	CASSPLRSGANVLTF
TRBJ1-1	-	TRBV5-1	CASSPWTENTEAFF
TRBJ1-6	many	TRBV9	CASSVFGPNSPLHF
TRBJ2-6	many	TRBV5-5	CASSLKWDRGPGANVLTF
TRBJ2-7	few	TRBV5-1	CASSLDTGGGYEQYF
TRBJ2-4	many	TRBV11-2	CASSLQGARSGIQYF
TRBJ2-1	few	TRBV30	CAWSALDGVSYNEQFF
TRBJ2-3	many	TRBV15	CATRNLSGLLRGDTQYF
TRBJ1-1	-	TRBV18	CASSPGQGNTEAFF
TRBJ1-2	-	TRBV7-9	CASSLSSTWTGASGYTF
TRBJ2-1	-	TRBV6-2/TRBV6-3	CASSYGYWDEQFF
TRBJ2-1	-	TRBV12-3/TRBV12-4	CASSLRNSYNEQFF
TRBJ1-2	many	TRBV5-1	CASSLEVGAYGYTF
TRBJ2-5	-	TRBV12-5	CASGSGLAGLQETQYF
TRBJ2-1	few	TRBV20-1	CSALGLAGDHYNEQFF
TRBJ1-4	-	TRBV30	CAWRSVGETATNEKLFF
TRBJ2-1	many	TRBV5-1	CASSLAPSGRFDEQFF
TRBJ2-1	-	TRBV5-1	CASSSLAGADNEQFF
TRBJ2-3	many	TRBV6-5	CASSYSRRWSPINTQYF
TRBJ2-1	many	TRBV6-2/TRBV6-3	CASSYVVAGGNEQFF
TRBJ2-1	-	TRBV6-2/TRBV6-3	CASKVLLTTDNEQFF
TRBJ1-2	many	TRBV5-6	CASSVLETGFSNYGYTF
TRBJ2-7	many	TRBV12-3/TRBV12-4	CASSRLGTDEQYF
TRBJ1-1	few	TRBV27	CASSVTWRTMNTEAFF
TRBJ1-1	many	TRBV20-1	CSARDIRESDTEAFF
TRBJ1-1	few	TRBV5-1	CASSLASMNTEAFF
TRBJ2-5	few	TRBV5-1	CASSGSLETQYF
TRBJ2-2	many	TRBV5-1	CASSLMGESGELFF
TRBJ2-6	few	TRBV19	CASSIGDRHLSGANVLTF
TRBJ2-5	many	TRBV9	CASSVGSRGGRETQYF
TRBJ1-6	-	TRBV6-5	CASSYSRSGSYNSPLHF
TRBJ2-2	-	TRBV7-9	CASSLPRTGNTGELFF
TRBJ1-5	-	TRBV20-1	CSARGGTGSSQPQHF
TRBJ2-4	many	TRBV12-3/TRBV12-4	CASSRPIAKNIQYF
TRBJ2-1	-	TRBV2	CASSLWEGNEQFF
TRBJ1-2	few	TRBV5-1	CASSLVGGAGDGYTF
TRBJ1-6	many	TRBV27	CASSAITGNSPLHF
TRBJ1-1	-	TRBV24-1	CATKGDTEAFF
TRBJ2-7	many	TRBV20-1	CSARSLRSSYEQYF
TRBJ2-1	few	TRBV11-2	CASSLRSSYNEQFF
TRBJ2-3	-	TRBV2	CASSASGSDTQYF
TRBJ1-1	many	TRBV7-3	CASSSEGGMGTEAFF